Sequencing of this T cell receptor (beta chain) was carried out in a study of vaccination and CD4 T cells after COVID-19. The wider study: Post-COVID sampling occurred a median about 110 days after diagnosis (range 35 to 161).

With the Oncomine TCR Beta short-read assay, DNA from cultured CD4+ T cells was sequenced. TCRdb redid the calling of the PCR reads with MiXCR, one entry per CDR3 protein. The repertoire holds around 25,000 distinct CDR3 sequences, roughly 45% seen once, with 7.2% in the top ten. V dropped 3 bases and J dropped 3; count of bases not matched to a gene: 9. The length of the CDR3 is 15 residues. Per germline, CDR1 DFQATT and CDR2 SNEGSKA (reference sequence). Note on this clonotype: The antigen remains undetermined.

Treatment defined: approximately 9-day PBMC culture with coronavirus spike peptide pools or control peptides (ViraFEST assay). In the ViraFEST assay, peptide-pool expansion preceded TCR sequencing of expanded clonotypes. Peptide pools at approximately 10 ug/ml, together with roughly 10 IU/ml IL-2, were added to cultures of 2 million to 2.5 million PBMCs per well. Isolation of CD4+ T cells by negative selection took place after around 9 days of culture. This rearrangement joins TRBV20-1 to TRBJ2-3; 7 positions agree with TRBD2. Sequencing was performed on CD4+ T cells from blood, cultured in vitro. The source is a human donor who had recovered from COVID-19. DNA of the CDR3: TGCAGTGCTAGGGGAGGGGCAGGCCCGACAGATACGCAGTATTTT. Protein product: CSARGGAGPTDTQYF.